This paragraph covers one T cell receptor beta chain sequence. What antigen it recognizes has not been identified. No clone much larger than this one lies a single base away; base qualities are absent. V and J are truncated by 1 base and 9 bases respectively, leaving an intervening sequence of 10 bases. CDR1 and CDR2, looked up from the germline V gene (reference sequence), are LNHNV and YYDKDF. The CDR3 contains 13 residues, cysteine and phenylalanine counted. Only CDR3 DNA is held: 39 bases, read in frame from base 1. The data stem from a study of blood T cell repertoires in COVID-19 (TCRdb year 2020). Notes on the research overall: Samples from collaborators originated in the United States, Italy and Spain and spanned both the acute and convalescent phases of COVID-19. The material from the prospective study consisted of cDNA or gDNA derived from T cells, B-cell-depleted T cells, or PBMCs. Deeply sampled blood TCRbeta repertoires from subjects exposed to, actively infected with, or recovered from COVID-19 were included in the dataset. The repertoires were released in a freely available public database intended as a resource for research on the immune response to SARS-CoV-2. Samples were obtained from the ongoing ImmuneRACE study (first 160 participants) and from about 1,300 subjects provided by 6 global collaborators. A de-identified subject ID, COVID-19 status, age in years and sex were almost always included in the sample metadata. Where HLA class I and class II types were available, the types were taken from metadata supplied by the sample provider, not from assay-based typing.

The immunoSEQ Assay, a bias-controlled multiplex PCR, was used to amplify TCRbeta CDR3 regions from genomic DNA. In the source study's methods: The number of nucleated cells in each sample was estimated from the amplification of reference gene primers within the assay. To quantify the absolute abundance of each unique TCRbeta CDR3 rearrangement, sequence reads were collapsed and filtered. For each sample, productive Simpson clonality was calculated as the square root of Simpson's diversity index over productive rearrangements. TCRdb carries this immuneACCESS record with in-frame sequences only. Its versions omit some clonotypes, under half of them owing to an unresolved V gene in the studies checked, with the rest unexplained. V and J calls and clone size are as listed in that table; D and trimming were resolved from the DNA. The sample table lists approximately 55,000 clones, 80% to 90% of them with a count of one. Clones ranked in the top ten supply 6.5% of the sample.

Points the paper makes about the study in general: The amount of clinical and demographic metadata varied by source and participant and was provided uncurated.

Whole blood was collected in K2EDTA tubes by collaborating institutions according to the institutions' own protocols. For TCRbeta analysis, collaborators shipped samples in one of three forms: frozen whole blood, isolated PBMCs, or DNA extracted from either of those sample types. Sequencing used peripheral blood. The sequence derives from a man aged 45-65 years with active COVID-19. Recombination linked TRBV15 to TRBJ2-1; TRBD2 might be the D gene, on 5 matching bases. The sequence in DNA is TGTGCCACCAGCAGAGTACGGGGAAGTGAGCAGTTCTTC. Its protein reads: CATSRVRGSEQFF.